The following is a T cell receptor beta chain sequence with its context. Symptom resolution, clearance, or two negative PCRs marked donors in Cohort 3 as recovered. This entry is derived from a study of blood T cell repertoires in COVID-19. Whole-study context: In each case, the material was cDNA or gDNA derived from T cells, B-cell-depleted T cells, or PBMCs.

The repertoire was sequenced with immunoSEQ multiplex PCR; TCRdb's copy has only in-frame clones and lacks some. The repertoire holds roughly 180,000 clones, around 85% seen once, with 6.2% in the top ten. This TCR derives from a man aged 35 to 55 who had recovered from COVID-19. Sequenced: PBMCs or T cells enriched from blood (not recorded which).

The CDR3 spells CALDKPYGYTF. The DNA for the CDR3 is TGTGCCTTAGACAAGCCGTATGGCTACACCTTC. The J gene is TRBJ1-2, the V gene TRBV2; D uncertain. The V and J ends lost 11 bases and 5 bases respectively, with 12 bases between them. This CDR3 has 11 amino acids. Germline CDR1 is SNHLY and CDR2 is FYNNEI.